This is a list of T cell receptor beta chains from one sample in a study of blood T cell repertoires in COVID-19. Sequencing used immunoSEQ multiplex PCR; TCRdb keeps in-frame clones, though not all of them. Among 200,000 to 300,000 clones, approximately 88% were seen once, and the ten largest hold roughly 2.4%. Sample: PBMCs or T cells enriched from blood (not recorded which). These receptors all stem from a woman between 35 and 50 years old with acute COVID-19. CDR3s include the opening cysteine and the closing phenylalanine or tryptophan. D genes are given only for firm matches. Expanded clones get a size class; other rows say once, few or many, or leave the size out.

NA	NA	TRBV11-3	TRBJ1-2	CASSSADRPRGYTF	TGTGCCAGCAGCTCCGCCGACAGGCCGCGTGGCTACACCTTC
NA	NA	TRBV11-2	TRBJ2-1	CASSLLRSSYNEQFF	TGTGCCAGCAGCTTACTTCGTAGCTCCTACAATGAGCAGTTCTTC
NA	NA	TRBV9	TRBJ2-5	CASSSSFRTETQYF	TGTGCCAGCAGCTCTAGCTTCCGTACGGAGACCCAGTACTTC
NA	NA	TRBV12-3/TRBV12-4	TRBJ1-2	CASSLRAGNGYTF	TGTGCCAGCAGTTTACGGGCAGGGAATGGCTACACCTTC
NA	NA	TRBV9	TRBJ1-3	CASSVGATSGNTIYF	TGTGCCAGCAGCGTAGGGGCGACAAGTGGAAACACCATATATTTT
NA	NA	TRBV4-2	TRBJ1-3	CASSQGGAGNTIYF	TGTGCCAGCAGCCAAGGGGGCGCGGGAAACACCATATATTTT
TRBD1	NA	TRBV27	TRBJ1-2	CASRDRGSFGYTF	TGTGCCAGCAGAGACAGGGGTTCGTTTGGCTACACCTTC
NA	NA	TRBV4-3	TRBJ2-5	CASSQGGGRQETQYF	TGCGCCAGCAGCCAGGGAGGGGGAAGACAAGAGACCCAGTACTTC
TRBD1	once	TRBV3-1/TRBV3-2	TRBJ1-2	CASSHKGQGAGYTF	TGTGCCAGCAGCCATAAAGGACAGGGGGCAGGCTACACCTTC
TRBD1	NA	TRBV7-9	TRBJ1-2	CASSAWDRWDYGYTF	TGTGCCAGCAGCGCGTGGGACAGGTGGGACTATGGCTACACCTTC
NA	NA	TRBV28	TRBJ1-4	CATTGMDEKLFF	TGTGCCACCACAGGGATGGACGAAAAACTGTTTTTT
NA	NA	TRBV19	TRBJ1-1	CASSIADYNTEAFF	TGTGCCAGTAGTATCGCAGATTACAACACTGAAGCTTTCTTT
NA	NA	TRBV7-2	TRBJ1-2	CASRGESGIYGYTF	TGTGCCAGCCGGGGGGAAAGCGGGATCTATGGCTACACCTTC
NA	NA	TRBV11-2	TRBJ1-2	CASSLEPGFRGYTF	TGTGCCAGCAGCTTAGAGCCAGGGTTCCGTGGCTACACCTTC
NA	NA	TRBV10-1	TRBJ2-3	CASSESQGSTDTQYF	TGCGCCAGCAGTGAGTCACAGGGTTCAACAGATACGCAGTATTTT
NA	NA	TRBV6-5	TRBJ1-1	CASRNAGMNTEAFF	TGTGCCAGCAGGAACGCCGGGATGAACACTGAAGCTTTCTTT
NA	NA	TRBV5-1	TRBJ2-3	CASSLVGDSTDTQYF	TGCGCCAGCAGCTTGGTGGGAGATAGCACAGATACGCAGTATTTT
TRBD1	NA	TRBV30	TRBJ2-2	CAAPGRQGSTGELFF	TGCGCAGCCCCGGGTAGACAGGGATCCACCGGGGAGCTGTTTTTT
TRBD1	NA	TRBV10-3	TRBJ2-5	CATTGQGGETQYF	TGTGCCACCACGGGACAGGGGGGTGAGACCCAGTACTTC
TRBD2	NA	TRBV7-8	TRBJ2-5	CASSSTILAGEGLTQYF	TGTGCCAGCAGCTCAACTATACTAGCGGGGGAAGGATTGACCCAGTACTTC
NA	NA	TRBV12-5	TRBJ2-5	CASGPPGQGQETQYF	TGTGCTAGTGGCCCTCCCGGGCAGGGGCAAGAGACCCAGTACTTC
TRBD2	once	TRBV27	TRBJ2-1	CASRPTSGEQFF	TGTGCCAGCAGGCCTACTAGCGGAGAGCAGTTCTTC